A selection of T cell receptor beta chains follows, all from one sample in a study of cytomegalovirus exposure and HLA in healthy donors. Here immunoSEQ multiplex PCR was the method, and the copy in TCRdb shows in-frame clones only, minus some. This repertoire shows roughly 73,000 clones, 60% to 85% found once; its top ten account for roughly 12%. Sequenced material: PBMCs. Source of these receptors: a man aged 70-80 years in good health and CMV-seronegative. The CDR3 runs from the conserved cysteine through the conserved F or W. D genes are given only for firm matches. Part of the rows lack a size; the others show once, few, many or a class for expanded clones.

v_gene	j_gene	d_gene	abundance	CDR3nt	CDR3aa
TRBV9	TRBJ2-1	TRBD2	.	TGTGCCAGCAGCGTAGTCCCCGGACTAGCCTCCTACAATGAGCAGTTCTTC	CASSVVPGLASYNEQFF
TRBV11-2	TRBJ2-7	.	.	TGTGCCAGCAGCTTTGCGGGTTCGTTCGACGAGCAGTACTTC	CASSFAGSFDEQYF
TRBV14	TRBJ1-4	.	.	TGTGCCAGCAGCTCCGCAGGGGTTTTCGGTGAAAAACTGTTTTTT	CASSSAGVFGEKLFF
TRBV28	TRBJ2-3	TRBD2	.	TGTGCCAGCAGTTTGGGAGGGGTATTGGATACGCAGTATTTT	CASSLGGVLDTQYF
TRBV28	TRBJ2-7	.	.	TGTGCCAGCTCGGATGAGGGCGAGCAGTACTTC	CASSDEGEQYF
TRBV28	TRBJ1-4	.	.	TGTGCCAGCAGTTTGGACACGGGAGAGGGTGAAAAACTGTTTTTT	CASSLDTGEGEKLFF
TRBV5-4	TRBJ2-5	TRBD2	.	TGTGCCAGCAGCGGACTAGCCGGTGAGACCCAGTACTTC	CASSGLAGETQYF
TRBV5-1	TRBJ2-2	.	.	TGCGCCAGCAGCTTGGACGGCAGGTTGAACACCGGGGAGCTGTTTTTT	CASSLDGRLNTGELFF
TRBV15	TRBJ1-1	TRBD1	.	TGTGCCACCAGCAGAGATAGTGGACAGGGTCCCATGAACACTGAAGCTTTCTTT	CATSRDSGQGPMNTEAFF
TRBV28	TRBJ1-5	.	.	TGTGCCAGCAGTGCCGGGACACTCTATAGCAATCAGCCCCAGCATTTT	CASSAGTLYSNQPQHF
TRBV5-6	TRBJ2-3	TRBD2	.	TGTGCCAGCAGCCCGACTAGCGGGAGAACAGATACGCAGTATTTT	CASSPTSGRTDTQYF
TRBV7-2	TRBJ2-7	TRBD2	.	TGTGCCAGCAGCTTAGCGGCGGGGGGTTCCTACGAGCAGTACTTC	CASSLAAGGSYEQYF
TRBV7-9	TRBJ2-1	.	.	TGTTCCAGCAGCAACGGAGGGGCAGACTACAATGAGCAGTTCTTC	CSSSNGGADYNEQFF
TRBV30	TRBJ1-2	.	.	TGTGCCTGGAGCTATCGGGGAACTAACTATGGCTACACCTTC	CAWSYRGTNYGYTF
TRBV5-6	TRBJ2-7	TRBD1	few	TGTGCCAGCAGCTTGCTGGGACAGGGTGGGTACGAGCAGTACTTC	CASSLLGQGGYEQYF
TRBV14	TRBJ2-2	TRBD2	.	TGTGCCAGCAGCCAAGTGAGCCTAGCGGGGAGGACCGGGGAGCTGTTTTTT	CASSQVSLAGRTGELFF
TRBV6-5	TRBJ1-3	.	.	TGTGCCAGCAGTTACAAGCCTAGGAGTGGAAACACCATATATTTT	CASSYKPRSGNTIYF
TRBV4-3	TRBJ2-2	TRBD1	.	TGCGCCAGCAGCTGGACAGGGAGCACCGGGGAGCTGTTTTTT	CASSWTGSTGELFF
TRBV11-2	TRBJ1-3	TRBD1	.	TGTGCCAGCAGCTTAGATCGGATGACAGGGATTGGAAACACCATATATTTT	CASSLDRMTGIGNTIYF
TRBV4-3	TRBJ1-2	TRBD1	.	TGCGCCAGCAGCCAAGGACAGGGAGCTAACTATGGCTACACCTTC	CASSQGQGANYGYTF
TRBV30	TRBJ1-3	.	once	TGTGCCTGGAGTGTACAACAGGGCCCCGGAAACACCATATATTTT	CAWSVQQGPGNTIYF
TRBV4-3	TRBJ2-1	.	few	TGCGCCAGCAGCCAAGATGCAGGCCGCAATGAGCAGTTCTTC	CASSQDAGRNEQFF
TRBV6-5	TRBJ1-4	.	.	TGTGCCAGCAGTTACGCCCGGGGGATTAATGAAAAACTGTTTTTT	CASSYARGINEKLFF
TRBV7-2	TRBJ2-1	TRBD2	few	TGTGCCAGCAGCCCTAGCGGGGGGGCCTACAATGAGCAGTTCTTC	CASSPSGGAYNEQFF
TRBV5-1	TRBJ1-5	TRBD1	few	TGCGCCAGCAGCCCCGGACAGGGAGATCAGCCCCAGCATTTT	CASSPGQGDQPQHF
TRBV14	TRBJ1-2	TRBD1	.	TGTGCCAGCAGCACCCGACAGGGGGGAGGCTACACCTTC	CASSTRQGGGYTF
TRBV4-3	TRBJ2-3	TRBD2	.	TGCGCCAGCAGCCAAGATCCGCCTTGGGCGGGAGGGAGCACAGATACGCAGTATTTT	CASSQDPPWAGGSTDTQYF
TRBV7-9	TRBJ2-3	TRBD2	few	TGTTCCAGCAGCTCCCGGGCATTTACGGGGGGTCTCACAGATACGCAGTATTTT	CSSSSRAFTGGLTDTQYF
TRBV30	TRBJ2-7	TRBD2	once	TGTGCCTGGAGTCCGTTGCGGCTAGCGGTCTCCTACGAGCAGTACTTC	CAWSPLRLAVSYEQYF
TRBV7-2	TRBJ1-1	.	.	TGTGCCAGCAGCTTACAGTCGAACACTGAAGCTTTCTTT	CASSLQSNTEAFF
TRBV7-8	TRBJ2-7	.	.	TGTGCCAGCAGCCCAAGGATGGAGTCCTACGAGCAGTACTTC	CASSPRMESYEQYF